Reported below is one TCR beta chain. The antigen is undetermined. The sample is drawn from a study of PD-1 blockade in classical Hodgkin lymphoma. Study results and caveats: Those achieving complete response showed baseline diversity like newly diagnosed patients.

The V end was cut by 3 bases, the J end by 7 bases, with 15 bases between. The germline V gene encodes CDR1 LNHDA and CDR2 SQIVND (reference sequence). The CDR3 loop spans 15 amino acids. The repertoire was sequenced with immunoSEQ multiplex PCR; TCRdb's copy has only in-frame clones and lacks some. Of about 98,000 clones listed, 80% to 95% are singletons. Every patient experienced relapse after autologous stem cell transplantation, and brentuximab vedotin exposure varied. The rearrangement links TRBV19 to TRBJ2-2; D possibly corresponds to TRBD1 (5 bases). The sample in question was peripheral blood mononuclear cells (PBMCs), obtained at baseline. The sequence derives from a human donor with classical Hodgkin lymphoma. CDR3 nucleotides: TGTGCCAGTAGTATGGGGCAGGCGGCGGTCGGGGAGCTGTTTTTT. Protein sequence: CASSMGQAAVGELFF.